Presented here are 10 T cell receptor beta chains from one specimen sequenced in a study of OX40 agonist ivuxolimab in advanced cancers. The receptor library was made with the immunoSEQ multiplex PCR assay. TCRdb provides this immuneACCESS table in a form limited to in-frame rearrangements. Some clones are lacking; in checked studies, under half of them reflect an unresolved V gene, and why the rest are absent is not known. The table for this sample lists under 25,000 clones; about four fifths of them were counted only once. 3.1% of the sample is taken by the ten largest. Sequenced here: CD4+ or CD8+ T cells sorted from blood, sampled in a trial of the OX40 agonist ivuxolimab. The receptor source for this set is an adult with an advanced solid tumor such as melanoma, head and neck, liver or kidney cancer.

V usage is TRBV5-6 and J usage is TRBJ1-4; 8 nucleotides match TRBD1. The CDR3 sequence is 15 residues long. The junction had 4 bases not matched to a gene; V was cut back by 2 bases and J by 4 bases. CDR1 SGHDT and CDR2 YYEEEE come from the germline V gene. The chain's CDR3 is CASSFIRGLNEKLFF. As DNA, the CDR3 is TGTGCCAGCAGCTTTATCAGGGGGCTTAATGAAAAACTGTTTTTT. The full variable domain, in which reference TRBV5-6 and TRBJ1-4 provide the parts outside the CDR3, is DAGVTQSPTHLIKTRGQQVTLRCSPKSGHDTVSWYQQALGQGPQFIFQYYEEEERQRGNFPDRFSGHQFPNYSSELNVNALLLGDSALYLCASSFIRGLNEKLFFGSGTQLSVL.

This clone was recorded a few times. V is TRBV7-9 and J is TRBJ2-3; 7 nucleotides align to TRBD2. Losses at the gene ends were 6 bases for V and 0 bases for J; bases not matched to a gene: 9. The V gene's germline CDR1 is SEHNR and CDR2 FQNEAQ (reference sequence). The CDR3 is made up of 16 amino acids. The CDR3 protein is CASRSPSGASTDTQYF. The DNA for the CDR3 is TGTGCCAGCAGATCCCCCAGCGGGGCTAGCACAGATACGCAGTATTTT.

The chain combines TRBV9 with TRBJ2-1; no reliable D call. Germline-derived CDR1 and CDR2 are SGDLS and YYNGEE. This CDR3 has 14 amino acids. V was trimmed by 2 bases and J by 6 bases, leaving 12 bases between them. DNA of the CDR3: TGTGCCAGCAGCGTTATGCTAGGCCCCAATGAGCAGTTCTTC. Its translation is CASSVMLGPNEQFF. The full variable domain, rest sourced from reference TRBV9 and TRBJ2-1, is DSGVTQTPKHLITATGQRVTLRCSPRSGDLSVYWYQQSLDQGLQFLIQYYNGEERAKGNILERFSAQQFPDLHSELNLSSLELGDSALYFCASSVMLGPNEQFFGPGTRLTVL.

The chain is built from TRBV5-1 and TRBJ2-3, with D tentatively TRBD2 (7 bases). Germline V gives CDR1 SGHRS, CDR2 YFSETQ. V was trimmed by 0 bases and J by 4 bases, leaving 12 bases between them. The CDR3 has 15 residues. CDR3 loop: CASSLAGGQADTQYF. CDR3 nucleotides: TGCGCCAGCAGCTTGGCCGGGGGGCAGGCAGATACGCAGTATTTT.

This rearrangement joins TRBV21-1 to TRBJ2-7; the table's D call of TRBD2 was not tested on the DNA. TRBV21-1 is a documented pseudogene. This CDR3 spans 16 amino acids. In nucleotides, the CDR3 is TGTGCCAGCAGCAGGAAGGGACTAGCGGATACCTACGAGCAGTACTTC. Amino acids: CASSRKGLADTYEQYF.

V is TRBV4-1 and J is TRBJ2-2; D remains ambiguous. The V gene lost 1 base and the J gene lost 2 bases, with 11 bases spanning the gap. CDR1 MGHRA and CDR2 YSYEKL come from the germline V gene. The CDR3 has 16 amino acids. CDR3 region: CASSQGLTRNTGELFF. In DNA form, the CDR3 reads TGCGCCAGCAGCCAAGGCCTGACAAGAAACACCGGGGAGCTGTTTTTT.

The V and J genes are TRBV7-9 and TRBJ2-3; TRBD1 or TRBD2 may be the D gene (6 bases each). The length of the CDR3 is 15 residues. In germline, CDR1 is SEHNR, CDR2 FQNEAQ (reference sequence). The V gene lost 3 bases and the J gene lost 5 bases, with 15 bases spanning the gap. The chain's CDR3 is CASSFPGGAGDTQYF. CDR3 bases: TGTGCCAGCAGCTTTCCCGGGGGCGCCGGAGATACGCAGTATTTT.

This sequence joins TRBV19 and TRBJ2-1, with a weak D call TRBD1 (7 bases). This CDR3 comprises 15 residues. The V end lost 4 bases, the J end lost 3 bases, and 13 bases lay between the germline ends. Germline V gene sequence: CDR1 LNHDA, CDR2 SQIVND (reference sequence). The CDR3 loop reads CASSNRQGGYNEQFF. DNA for the CDR3: TGTGCCAGTAGTAACCGACAGGGAGGCTACAATGAGCAGTTCTTC.

V gene TRBV2 combines with J gene TRBJ2-2; D ambiguous. Germline lookup yields CDR1 SNHLY and CDR2 FYNNEI. CDR3 size: 16 residues. The V end lost 2 bases, the J end lost 4 bases, and 14 bases lay between the germline ends. DNA for the CDR3: TGTGCCAGCAGTGAAACTCCCATAGCTAGCACCGGGGAGCTGTTTTTT. This encodes CASSETPIASTGELFF.

The chain couples TRBV7-9 to TRBJ2-3; TRBD2 matches at 14 bases. V trimming: 5 bases; J trimming: 4 bases; junction bases outside the gene matches: 11. The CDR3 sequence is 18 residues long. CDR1 and CDR2 (germline): SEHNR, FQNEAQ (reference sequence). The CDR3 here is CASSPGLAGERGPDTQYF. CDR3 DNA sequence: TGTGCCAGCAGCCCGGGACTAGCGGGAGAGCGGGGGCCAGATACGCAGTATTTT.